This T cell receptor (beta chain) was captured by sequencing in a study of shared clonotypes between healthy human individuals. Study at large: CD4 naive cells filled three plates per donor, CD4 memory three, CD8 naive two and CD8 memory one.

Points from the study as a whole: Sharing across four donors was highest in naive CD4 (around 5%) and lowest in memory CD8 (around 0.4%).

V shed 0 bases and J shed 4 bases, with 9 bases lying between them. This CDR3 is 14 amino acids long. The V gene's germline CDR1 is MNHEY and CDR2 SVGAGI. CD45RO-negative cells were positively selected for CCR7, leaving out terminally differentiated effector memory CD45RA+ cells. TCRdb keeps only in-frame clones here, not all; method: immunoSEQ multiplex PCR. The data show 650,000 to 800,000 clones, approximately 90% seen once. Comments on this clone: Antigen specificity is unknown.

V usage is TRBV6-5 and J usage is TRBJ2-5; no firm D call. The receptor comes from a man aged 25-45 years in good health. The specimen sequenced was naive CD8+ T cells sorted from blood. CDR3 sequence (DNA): TGTGCCAGCAGTTACTCGGTAGGGTCAGAGACCCAGTACTTC. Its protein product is CASSYSVGSETQYF.